This TCR beta chain was identified in a study of blood T cell repertoires in COVID-19. Study-wide background: COVID-19 samples from acute and convalescent phases originated in the United States, Italy and Spain.

In the authors' workflow: Reference gene primer amplification gave nucleated cell count estimates. Only in-frame clones appear in the TCRdb table, and some are missing; sequencing was by immunoSEQ multiplex PCR. V, J and clone size are taken as reported in that table, and D and trimming were inferred from the DNA itself. The sample includes around 430,000 clones, roughly 88% of them seen just once. This CDR3 has 14 residues. Trimming took 7 bases from V and 5 from J, leaving 16 bases between them. The germline CDR1 and CDR2 sequences are SNHLY and FYNNEI. The receptor comes from a woman aged 45 to 65 with COVID-19, enrolled during active disease. V is TRBV2 and J is TRBJ2-3; D is undetermined. Sequences were obtained from peripheral blood. DNA of the CDR3: TGTGCCAGCAATGCAGGTCTCTTTGGAGATACGCAGTATTTT. Its protein product is CASNAGLFGDTQYF.